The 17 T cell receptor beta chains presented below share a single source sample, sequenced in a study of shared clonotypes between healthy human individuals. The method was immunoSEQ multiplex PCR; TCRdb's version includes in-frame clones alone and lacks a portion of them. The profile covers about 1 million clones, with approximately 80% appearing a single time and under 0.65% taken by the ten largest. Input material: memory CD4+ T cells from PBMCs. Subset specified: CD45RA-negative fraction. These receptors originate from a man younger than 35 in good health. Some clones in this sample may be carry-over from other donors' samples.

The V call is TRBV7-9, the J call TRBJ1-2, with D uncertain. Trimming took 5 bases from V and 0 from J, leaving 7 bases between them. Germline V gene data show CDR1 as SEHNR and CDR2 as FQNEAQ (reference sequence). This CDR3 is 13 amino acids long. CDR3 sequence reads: CASSVTPNYGYTF. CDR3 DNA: TGTGCCAGCAGCGTGACCCCTAACTATGGCTACACCTTC.

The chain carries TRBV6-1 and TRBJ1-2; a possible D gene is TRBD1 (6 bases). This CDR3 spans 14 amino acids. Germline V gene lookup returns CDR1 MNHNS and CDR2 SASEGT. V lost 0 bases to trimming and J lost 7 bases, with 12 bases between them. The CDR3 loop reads CASSEARTEGGYTF. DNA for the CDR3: TGTGCCAGCAGTGAAGCGAGGACAGAAGGTGGCTACACCTTC.

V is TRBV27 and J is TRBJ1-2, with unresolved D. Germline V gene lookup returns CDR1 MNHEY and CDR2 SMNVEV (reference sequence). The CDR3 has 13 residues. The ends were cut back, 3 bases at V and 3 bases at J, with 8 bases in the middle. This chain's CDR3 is CASSFRSHYGYTF. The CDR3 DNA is TGTGCCAGCAGTTTTCGCTCGCACTATGGCTACACCTTC.

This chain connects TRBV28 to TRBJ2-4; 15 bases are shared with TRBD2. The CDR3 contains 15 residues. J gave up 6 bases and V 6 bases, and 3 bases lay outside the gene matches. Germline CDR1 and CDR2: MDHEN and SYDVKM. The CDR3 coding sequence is TGTGCCAGCAGCTTGGGACTAGCGGGAGGAAACATTCAGTACTTC. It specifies CASSLGLAGGNIQYF.

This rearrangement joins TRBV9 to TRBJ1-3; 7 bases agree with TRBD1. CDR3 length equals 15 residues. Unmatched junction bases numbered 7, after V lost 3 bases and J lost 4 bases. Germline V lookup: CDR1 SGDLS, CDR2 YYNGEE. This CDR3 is CASSALQGPGNTIYF. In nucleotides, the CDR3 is TGTGCCAGCAGCGCGTTACAGGGGCCGGGAAACACCATATATTTT.

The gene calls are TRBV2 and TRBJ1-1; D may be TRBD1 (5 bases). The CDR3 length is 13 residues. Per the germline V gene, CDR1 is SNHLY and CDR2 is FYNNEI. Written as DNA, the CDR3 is TGTTCGGGAAACGACGGGGGAGGGCTTGAAGCTTTCTTT. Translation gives CSGNDGGGLEAFF.

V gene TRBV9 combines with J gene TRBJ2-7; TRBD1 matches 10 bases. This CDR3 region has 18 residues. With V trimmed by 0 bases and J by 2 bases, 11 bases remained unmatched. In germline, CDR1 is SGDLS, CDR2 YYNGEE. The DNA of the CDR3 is TGTGCCAGCAGCGTAGGCCGCACCGGGACAGGGGAACCCTACGAGCAGTACTTC. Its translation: CASSVGRTGTGEPYEQYF.

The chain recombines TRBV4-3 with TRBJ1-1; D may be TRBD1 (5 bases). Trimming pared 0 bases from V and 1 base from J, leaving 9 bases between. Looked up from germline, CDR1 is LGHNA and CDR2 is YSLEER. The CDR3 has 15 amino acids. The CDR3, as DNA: TGCGCCAGCAGCCAAGATGCGGGGGGGAACACTGAAGCTTTCTTT. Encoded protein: CASSQDAGGNTEAFF.

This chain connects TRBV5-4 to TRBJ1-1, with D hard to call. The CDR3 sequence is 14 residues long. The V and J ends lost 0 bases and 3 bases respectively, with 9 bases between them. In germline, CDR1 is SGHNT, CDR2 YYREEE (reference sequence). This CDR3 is CASSLGAGDTEAFF. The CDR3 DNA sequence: TGTGCCAGCAGCTTGGGAGCTGGGGACACTGAAGCTTTCTTT.

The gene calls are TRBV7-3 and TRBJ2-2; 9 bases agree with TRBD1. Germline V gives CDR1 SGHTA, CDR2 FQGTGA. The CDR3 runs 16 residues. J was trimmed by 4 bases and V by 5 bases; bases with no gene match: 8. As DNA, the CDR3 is TGTGCCAGCAGCAGATCCGGGACAGGGTTCACCGGGGAGCTGTTTTTT. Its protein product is CASSRSGTGFTGELFF.

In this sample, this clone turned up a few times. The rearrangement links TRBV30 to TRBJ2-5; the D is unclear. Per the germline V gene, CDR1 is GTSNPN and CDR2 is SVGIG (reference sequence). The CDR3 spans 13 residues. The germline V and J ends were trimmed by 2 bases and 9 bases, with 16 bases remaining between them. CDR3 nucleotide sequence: TGTGCCTGGAGTCCCGCAGCCTCCGTGGCCCAGTACTTC. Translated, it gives CAWSPAASVAQYF.

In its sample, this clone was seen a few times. CDR3 sequence (DNA): TGCGCCAGCAGCTTAGGGACTTACTCAACCTATGAGCAGTTCTTC. Translation gives CASSLGTYSTYEQFF. The V call is TRBV4-1, the J call TRBJ2-1; maybe TRBD2 (6 bases). Trimming shortened V by 5 bases and J by 8 bases, and 19 bases separated the two germline ends. CDR3 size: 15 residues. Germline CDR1 reads MGHRA; CDR2 reads YSYEKL.

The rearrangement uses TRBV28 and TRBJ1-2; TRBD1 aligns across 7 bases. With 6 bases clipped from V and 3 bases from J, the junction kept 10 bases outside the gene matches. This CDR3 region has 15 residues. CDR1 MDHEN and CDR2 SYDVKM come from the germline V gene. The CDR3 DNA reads TGTGCCAGCAGACCACAGGGGCGCCAATACTATGGCTACACCTTC. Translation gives CASRPQGRQYYGYTF.

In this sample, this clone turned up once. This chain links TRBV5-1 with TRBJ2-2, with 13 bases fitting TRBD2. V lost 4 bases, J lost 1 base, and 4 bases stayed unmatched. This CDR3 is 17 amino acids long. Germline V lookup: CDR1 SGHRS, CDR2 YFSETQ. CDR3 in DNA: TGCGCCAGCAGCCGGACTAGCGGGAGAGAGAACACCGGGGAGCTGTTTTTT. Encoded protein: CASSRTSGRENTGELFF.

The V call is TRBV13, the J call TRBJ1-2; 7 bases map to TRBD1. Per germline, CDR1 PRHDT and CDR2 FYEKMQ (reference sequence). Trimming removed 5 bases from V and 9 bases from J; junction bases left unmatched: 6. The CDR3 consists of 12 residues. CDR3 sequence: CASSPRQGSYTF. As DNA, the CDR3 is TGTGCCAGCAGCCCCCGACAGGGTAGCTACACCTTC. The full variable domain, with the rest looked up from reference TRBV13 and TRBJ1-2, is AAGVIQSPRHLIKEKRETATLKCYPIPRHDTVYWYQQGPGQDPQFLISFYEKMQSDKGSIPDRFSAQQFSDYHSELNMSSLELGDSALYFCASSPRQGSYTFGSGTRLTVV.

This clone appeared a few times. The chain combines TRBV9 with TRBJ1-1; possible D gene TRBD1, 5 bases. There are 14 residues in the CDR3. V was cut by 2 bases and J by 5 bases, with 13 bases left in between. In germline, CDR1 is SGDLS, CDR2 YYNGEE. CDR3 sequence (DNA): TGTGCCAGCAGCGTCCTCACAGGTGGGACTGAAGCTTTCTTT. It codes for CASSVLTGGTEAFF.

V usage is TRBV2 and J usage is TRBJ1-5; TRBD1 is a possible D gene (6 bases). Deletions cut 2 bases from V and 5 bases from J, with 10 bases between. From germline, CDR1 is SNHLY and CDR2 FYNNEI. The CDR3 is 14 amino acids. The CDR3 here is CASSEWAGDQPQHF. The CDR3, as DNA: TGTGCCAGCAGTGAATGGGCAGGGGATCAGCCCCAGCATTTT.